This T cell receptor (beta chain) was recorded in a study of siplizumab effects on memory and regulatory T cells. The CDR3 contains 10 residues. Germline loops: CDR1 MNHEY, CDR2 SVGAGI. The ends were cut back, 11 bases at V and 3 bases at J, with 7 bases in the middle. The study, taken as a whole, reports: Roughly 80-95% of proliferating CD4+ or CD8+ clones defied assignment to a naive or memory phenotype. Controls had approximately 27% Treg-derived mappable alloreactive CD4+ clones on average, versus around 64% with siplizumab.

Sequenced by immunoSEQ multiplex PCR; TCRdb stores in-frame clones only, minus some. The table has roughly 100,000 clones, over 85% seen once. Worth noting for this clone: Its antigen is as yet unknown.

V is TRBV6-5 and J is TRBJ1-1; no definite D call. The sample was Tregs sorted from blood. The receptor was isolated from a human donor in good health. As DNA, the CDR3 is TGTGCCCCATCGGACACTGAAGCTTTCTTT. Its protein product is CAPSDTEAFF.